The following is a T cell receptor (beta chain) sequence with its context. Trimming cost V 4 bases and J 10 bases, with 20 bases left between them. The CDR3 totals 15 residues. CDR1 MRHNA and CDR2 SNTAGT come from the germline V gene. This specimen belongs to a study of blood T cell repertoires in COVID-19. Looking at the study overall: From the United States, Italy and Spain came samples of acute and convalescent COVID-19.

Authors' analysis steps: Amplified reference gene primers provided the basis for estimating nucleated cell counts. TCRdb keeps only in-frame clones here, not all; method: immunoSEQ multiplex PCR. The DNA was the basis for D and trimming; V, J and clone size are from that table. The sample lists approximately 100,000 clones, about 85% seen once, with approximately 11% in the top ten. This receptor was identified in a woman older than 75 with acute or convalescent COVID-19. V usage is TRBV6-4 and J usage is TRBJ2-1, with D possibly being TRBD2 (6 bases). Source material: peripheral blood. CDR3 nucleotide sequence: TGTGCCAGCAGTGGTGGAGGGACGGGCGAGGGAGAGCAGTTCTTC. Its protein product is CASSGGGTGEGEQFF.